Presented here are 9 T cell receptor beta chains from one specimen sequenced in a study of graft-versus-host responses after intestinal transplantation. Assay used: immunoSEQ multiplex PCR; TCRdb lists only in-frame clones, some missing. The sample shows 85,000 to 100,000 clones, approximately 85% of them seen only once. Here the sequenced sample was PBMCs, taken 255 days after intestinal transplant. The receptors here all came from a human patient who received an intestinal transplant, so some T cells may come from the graft donor.

V gene TRBV4-1 combines with J gene TRBJ2-6; TRBD1 might be the D (5 bases). Germline loops: CDR1 MGHRA, CDR2 YSYEKL. The CDR3 is 20 amino acids. The germline V and J ends were trimmed by 1 base and 0 bases, with 19 bases remaining between them. The CDR3 DNA reads TGCGCCAGCAGCCAAGCATCAACAGGCATCACTGGCTCTGGGGCCAACGTCCTGACTTTC. The encoded protein is CASSQASTGITGSGANVLTF.

This chain links TRBV5-1 with TRBJ2-3, with TRBD2 identical over 11 bases. Germline V CDR1 and CDR2: SGHRS, YFSETQ. With V trimmed by 4 bases and J by 7 bases, 11 bases remained unmatched. This CDR3 has 16 residues. The CDR3 reads CASSPGPTSGEYTQYF. CDR3 coding DNA: TGCGCCAGCAGCCCCGGACCGACTAGCGGGGAATATACGCAGTATTTT.

V usage is TRBV27 and J usage is TRBJ2-7, with 7 bases identical to TRBD1. Germline values: CDR1 MNHEY, CDR2 SMNVEV (reference sequence). The length of the CDR3 is 13 residues. V lost 2 bases and J lost 3; bases outside the gene matches: 1. The CDR3 loop reads CASSLRTGYEQYF. In DNA, the CDR3 is TGTGCCAGCAGTTTACGGACAGGCTACGAGCAGTACTTC.

The chain employs TRBV19 and TRBJ1-3; perhaps TRBD1 as D (6 bases). Trimming stripped 3 bases from V and 8 bases from J, with 14 bases between. Germline CDR1 LNHDA, CDR2 SQIVND (reference sequence). CDR3 length: 14 amino acids. CDR3 amino acids: CASSISDEGDTIYF. The CDR3 DNA is TGTGCCAGTAGTATTTCGGATGAGGGGGACACCATATATTTT.

The CDR3: CASSLHGPGGGRNEQFF. DNA for the CDR3: TGTGCCAGCAGTTTACATGGACCGGGCGGGGGGAGGAATGAGCAGTTCTTC. This rearrangement joins TRBV27 to TRBJ2-1, with 8 bases that match TRBD2. Losses at the gene ends were 2 bases for V and 7 bases for J; bases not matched to a gene: 13. Germline V lookup: CDR1 MNHEY, CDR2 SMNVEV (reference sequence). This CDR3 is 17 amino acids long.

This chain links TRBV5-1 with TRBJ1-5, with D possibly TRBD1 on 5 matching bases. The CDR3 has 14 residues. The V end was cut by 0 bases, the J end by 4 bases, with 8 bases between. Germline V gene lookup returns CDR1 SGHRS and CDR2 YFSETQ. The CDR3 nucleotides are TGCGCCAGCAGCTTGGATGGGGGGAATCAGCCCCAGCATTTT. As protein: CASSLDGGNQPQHF.

In this sample, this clone is medium-sized. Additional DNA sequences in this sample encode the identical CDR3. The chain uses TRBV5-5 and TRBJ1-4; D is unresolved. The V gene lost 2 bases and the J gene lost 4 bases, with 3 bases spanning the gap. Looked up from germline, CDR1 is SGHKS and CDR2 is YYEKEE (reference sequence). The CDR3 totals 12 residues. This CDR3 reads CASSLDNEKLFF. The CDR3 nucleotides are TGTGCCAGCAGCTTAGATAATGAAAAACTGTTTTTT.

The J gene is TRBJ1-1, the V gene TRBV7-9, with no clear D. V lost 1 base and J lost 6, with 9 bases in between. This CDR3 has 13 residues. Germline CDR1 SEHNR, CDR2 FQNEAQ (reference sequence). In DNA form, the CDR3 reads TGTGCCAGCAGCTTAGGGGAATATCCTGAAGCTTTCTTT. Protein sequence: CASSLGEYPEAFF.

The chain carries TRBV28 and TRBJ2-7; D is undetermined. Germline-derived CDR1 and CDR2 are MDHEN and SYDVKM. Deletions cut 6 bases from V and 2 bases from J, with 8 bases between. This CDR3 is 12 amino acids long. The CDR3 bases are TGTGCCAGCAGCCATATCACCTACGAGCAGTACTTC. Translated, it gives CASSHITYEQYF. The variable domain in full, completed from reference TRBV28 and TRBJ2-7, reads DVKVTQSSRYLVKRTGEKVFLECVQDMDHENMFWYRQDPGLGLRLIYFSYDVKMKEKGDIPEGYSVSREKKERFSLILESASTNQTSMYLCASSHITYEQYFGPGTRLTVT.